A single sample gave rise to the 22 T cell receptor beta chains below, sequenced in a study of blood T cell dynamics during melanoma immunotherapy. Produced via immunoSEQ multiplex PCR; TCRdb's table is partial and in-frame only. The sample has roughly 15,000 clones, roughly 89% seen once; the top ten hold around 7.8%. Time point denoted: week 3, after first cycle of checkpoint inhibitor. The sample here was blood, taken from a patient treated with checkpoint blockade. All receptors come from a human donor with melanoma.

CDR3 region: CASSLGLAAPEQYF. DNA of the CDR3: TGTGCCAGCAGCTTAGGACTAGCGGCCCCCGAGCAGTACTTC. V is TRBV11-2 and J is TRBJ2-7, with 9 positions matching TRBD2. The CDR3 has 14 residues. Unmatched junction bases numbered 4, after V lost 1 base and J lost 6 bases. The germline gives CDR1 SGHAT, CDR2 FQNNGV.

The chain uses TRBV18 and TRBJ2-2; no firm D call. The V gene's germline CDR1 is KGHSH and CDR2 LQKENI. V was trimmed by 2 bases and J by 0 bases, leaving 7 bases between them. The CDR3 is 15 amino acids. The CDR3 coding sequence is TGTGCCAGCTCACCAGCCAGCGCGAACACCGGGGAGCTGTTTTTT. Amino acid sequence: CASSPASANTGELFF.

The count of this clone is one. V and J are TRBV7-2 and TRBJ2-2; 9 positions match TRBD2. Germline V gene lookup returns CDR1 SGHTA and CDR2 FQGNSA. Trimming removed 1 base from V and 4 bases from J; junction bases left unmatched: 4. CDR3 size: 16 residues. The CDR3: CASSLVAGAFTGELFF. CDR3 DNA sequence: TGTGCCAGCAGCTTAGTAGCGGGAGCGTTCACCGGGGAGCTGTTTTTT. Based on the CDR3 plus reference TRBV7-2 and TRBJ2-2, the full variable domain is GAGVSQSPSNKVTEKGKDVELRCDPISGHTALYWYRQSLGQGLEFLIYFQGNSAPDKSGLPSDRFSAERTGGSVSTLTIQRTQQEDSAVYLCASSLVAGAFTGELFFGEGSRLTVL.

This rearrangement joins TRBV5-4 to TRBJ2-5; a possible D gene is TRBD1 (6 bases). The CDR3 covers 16 residues. The ends were cut back, 4 bases at V and 4 bases at J, with 20 bases in the middle. The germline CDR1 and CDR2 sequences are SGHNT and YYREEE (reference sequence). The CDR3 here is CASSARQAPERETQYF. CDR3 DNA: TGTGCCAGCAGCGCCAGACAGGCCCCCGAGCGAGAGACCCAGTACTTC.

This clone appeared a single time. The chain carries TRBV7-2 and TRBJ1-6; D remains ambiguous. V lost 0 bases and J 9 bases, leaving 12 bases between the germline ends. This CDR3 region has 15 residues. The germline gives CDR1 SGHTA, CDR2 FQGNSA. The CDR3 DNA reads as TGTGCCAGCAGCTTAGCGGCATCTCGGATTTCACCCCTCCACTTT. It yields the protein CASSLAASRISPLHF.

The chain is built from TRBV27 and TRBJ2-4; D is unclear. With 4 bases removed from V and 8 bases from J, the gap between germline ends came to 12 bases. This CDR3 comprises 13 residues. Germline CDR1 MNHEY, CDR2 SMNVEV (reference sequence). CDR3 loop: CASSSPPSDIQYF. As DNA, the CDR3 is TGTGCCAGCAGTTCTCCCCCCAGTGACATTCAGTACTTC.

The chain links TRBV7-3 to TRBJ1-6; 9 bases map to TRBD1. The CDR3 is 14 residues long. Germline-derived CDR1 and CDR2 are SGHTA and FQGTGA. V lost 8 bases to trimming and J lost 6 bases; unmatched junction nucleotides: 5. CDR3: CASARDRVNSPLHF. The CDR3 nucleotides are TGTGCCAGCGCAAGGGACAGGGTTAATTCACCCCTCCACTTT.

This chain links TRBV28 with TRBJ2-1, with D possibly TRBD1 on 6 matching bases. Germline lookup yields CDR1 MDHEN and CDR2 SYDVKM. V gave up 4 bases and J gave up 3 bases, with 13 bases separating them. The CDR3 is made up of 15 amino acids. The CDR3 here is CASSSWTVGYNEQFF. CDR3 DNA sequence: TGTGCCAGCAGTTCATGGACAGTCGGCTACAATGAGCAGTTCTTC.

The V gene is TRBV28, the J gene TRBJ1-2, with D possibly being TRBD1 (5 bases). Trimming pared 3 bases from V and 6 bases from J, leaving 11 bases between. CDR1 MDHEN and CDR2 SYDVKM come from the germline V gene. This CDR3 comprises 13 residues. Written as DNA, the CDR3 is TGTGCCAGCAGTTTCACAAGAGGGGATGGCTACACCTTC. This encodes CASSFTRGDGYTF.

This clone has more than one count but fewer than ten. CDR3 region: CAINVRLAGVHEQFF. In nucleotides, the CDR3 is TGTGCCATCAACGTGCGACTAGCGGGAGTCCATGAGCAGTTCTTC. The J gene is TRBJ2-1, the V gene TRBV10-3; 12 bases are shared with TRBD2. V lost 7 bases and J lost 8; bases outside the gene matches: 9. The CDR3 sequence is 15 residues long. Germline V gene lookup returns CDR1 ENHRY and CDR2 SYGVKD.

The genes are TRBV11-1 and TRBJ1-2, with 9 positions matching TRBD1. Germline assignment: CDR1 SGHAT and CDR2 FQDESV (reference sequence). J gave up 4 bases and V 5 bases, and 2 bases lay outside the gene matches. The CDR3 covers 13 residues. CDR3 nucleotides: TGTGCCAGCAGCCCGACAGGGGGCTATGGCTACACCTTC. It codes for CASSPTGGYGYTF.

This chain links TRBV27 with TRBJ1-5; no firm D call. The V end lost 2 bases, the J end lost 0 bases, and 8 bases lay between the germline ends. Germline V gives CDR1 MNHEY, CDR2 SMNVEV (reference sequence). CDR3 size: 15 residues. The CDR3, as DNA: TGTGCCAGCAGTTTACGGCGGGATAGCAATCAGCCCCAGCATTTT. Translation gives CASSLRRDSNQPQHF.

The V and J genes are TRBV5-1 and TRBJ1-1; 8 positions match TRBD1. V shed 4 bases, J shed 3 bases, and the junction held 5 bases outside the gene matches. Germline lookup yields CDR1 SGHRS and CDR2 YFSETQ. The CDR3 length is 14 residues. The CDR3, as DNA: TGCGCCAGCAGCACCGGGACAGGAGACACTGAAGCTTTCTTT. Protein product: CASSTGTGDTEAFF.

The V gene is TRBV6-1, the J gene TRBJ1-1; no definite D call. Germline CDR1 reads MNHNS; CDR2 reads SASEGT. The CDR3 consists of 14 residues. V lost 2 bases and J 10 bases, leaving 17 bases between the germline ends. Here the CDR3 reads CASSETGVSASAFF. The CDR3 DNA sequence: TGTGCCAGCAGTGAAACGGGTGTCTCTGCTTCAGCTTTCTTT.

The rearrangement joins TRBV18 to TRBJ2-1; D perhaps matches TRBD2 (6 bases). CDR3 length: 14 amino acids. V lost 0 bases and J lost 3, with 6 bases in between. Germline values: CDR1 KGHSH, CDR2 LQKENI. The CDR3 loop is CASSPPTSYNEQFF. The CDR3 DNA is TGTGCCAGCTCACCACCGACTAGCTACAATGAGCAGTTCTTC.

V usage is TRBV30 and J usage is TRBJ1-4, with 9 bases lining up with TRBD1. Losses at the gene ends were 3 bases for V and 7 bases for J; bases not matched to a gene: 9. The CDR3 contains 15 residues. Germline V gene lookup returns CDR1 GTSNPN and CDR2 SVGIG (reference sequence). CDR3 sequence: CAWSVHRGRFEKLFF. DNA of the CDR3: TGTGCCTGGAGCGTCCACAGGGGGCGGTTTGAAAAACTGTTTTTT.

This rearrangement joins TRBV7-3 to TRBJ2-7; tentatively, D is TRBD1 (7 bases). This CDR3 comprises 15 residues. Germline values: CDR1 SGHTA, CDR2 FQGTGA. V lost 2 bases, J lost 3 bases, and 14 bases lay in between. For the CDR3, the DNA is TGTGCCAGCAGCTTAGGGCCAGGGGGAGGCTACGAGCAGTACTTC. As protein: CASSLGPGGGYEQYF. The full variable domain, in which reference TRBV7-3 and TRBJ2-7 provide the parts outside the CDR3, is GAGVSQTPSNKVTEKGKYVELRCDPISGHTALYWYRQSLGQGPEFLIYFQGTGAADDSGLPNDRFFAVRPEGSVSTLKIQRTERGDSAVYLCASSLGPGGGYEQYFGPGTRLTVT.

The chain joins TRBV7-9 to TRBJ2-3, with 9 nucleotides matching TRBD2. Germline V gene lookup returns CDR1 SEHNR and CDR2 FQNEAQ (reference sequence). With V trimmed by 5 bases and J by 1 base, 7 bases remained unmatched. The CDR3 spans 16 residues. The CDR3 DNA is TGTGCCAGCAGCGTTCGCGAGCGGGAGGGCACAGATACGCAGTATTTT. Its translation: CASSVREREGTDTQYF.

Regarding this clone: Other DNA sequences from this sample encode an identical CDR3 as well. The V and J genes are TRBV25-1 and TRBJ2-1; a possible D gene is TRBD1 (5 bases). CDR1 MGHDK and CDR2 SYGVNS come from the germline V gene. CDR3 length equals 16 residues. V was shortened by 2 bases and J by 2 bases, with 13 bases between the two germline ends. The chain's CDR3 is CASSELTGETYNEQFF. DNA for the CDR3: TGTGCCAGCAGTGAACTAACAGGAGAGACCTACAATGAGCAGTTCTTC.

The V call is TRBV19, the J call TRBJ2-3; unclear D gene. There are 16 residues in the CDR3. Per germline, CDR1 LNHDA and CDR2 SQIVND (reference sequence). V gave up 7 bases and J gave up 0 bases, with 17 bases separating them. CDR3 loop: CASTDRALTSTDTQYF. CDR3 DNA: TGTGCCAGTACCGATAGGGCACTTACTAGCACAGATACGCAGTATTTT. Using reference TRBV19 and TRBJ2-3 for the parts outside the CDR3, the full variable domain is DGGITQSPKYLFRKEGQNVTLSCEQNLNHDAMYWYRQDPGQGLRLIYYSQIVNDFQKGDIAEGYSVSREKKESFPLTVTSAQKNPTAFYLCASTDRALTSTDTQYFGPGTRLTVL.

The V and J genes are TRBV9 and TRBJ2-1; D might be TRBD1 (5 bases). Germline V gene sequence: CDR1 SGDLS, CDR2 YYNGEE. This CDR3 contains 18 residues. V was clipped by 0 bases and J by 0 bases, with 16 bases between them. CDR3 bases: TGTGCCAGCAGCGTAGCGGACACCGCCCTGAGCTCCTACAATGAGCAGTTCTTC. It encodes CASSVADTALSSYNEQFF.

The gene calls are TRBV6-1 and TRBJ1-5; maybe TRBD1 (5 bases). V was trimmed by 3 bases and J by 3 bases, leaving 15 bases between them. The germline CDR1 and CDR2 sequences are MNHNS and SASEGT. This CDR3 is built from 16 residues. CDR3 bases: TGTGCCAGCAGTGACCAGACAGTAAGCAACAATCAGCCCCAGCATTTT. Its protein product is CASSDQTVSNNQPQHF.